This entry features one T cell receptor beta chain sequence. Its specificity is unknown. The data originate from a study of cytomegalovirus exposure and HLA in healthy donors. Across the whole study: Later, an analysis reported that the 120 or so validation repertoires had used the same platform as the approximately 670 first-cohort repertoires. General study results and limits: The tendency of first-cohort TCR clusters to co-occur in the roughly 130 validation repertoires emerged from a later analysis.

Deletions cut 2 bases from V and 3 bases from J, with 14 bases between. Germline loops: CDR1 MNHNS, CDR2 SASEGT. The CDR3 extends over 15 amino acids. These donors were members of the approximately 120-subject validation cohort, a group separate from the approximately 620-subject first cohort. TCRdb keeps only in-frame clones here, not all; method: immunoSEQ multiplex PCR. The repertoire holds roughly 190,000 clones, with roughly 86% as singletons. J is TRBJ2-7 and V is TRBV6-1; D is possibly TRBD1 or TRBD2 (5 bases each). The sample taken for sequencing was PBMCs. This TCR derives from a man aged 30 to 45 in good health and CMV-seropositive. CDR3 loop: CASSESGTLSYEQYF. The CDR3 DNA reads TGTGCCAGCAGTGAATCGGGGACGTTGAGCTACGAGCAGTACTTC.